This is a list of T cell receptor beta chains from one sample in a study of cytomegalovirus exposure and HLA in healthy donors. The method was immunoSEQ multiplex PCR; TCRdb's version includes in-frame clones alone and lacks a portion of them. The sample shows roughly 180,000 clones, 70% to 85% of them seen only once. Sample: PBMCs. These receptor sequences come from a girl aged 2 to 9 in good health and CMV-seropositive. CDR3s include the opening cysteine and the closing phenylalanine or tryptophan. D genes are given only for firm matches. Clone size is shown for a subset of rows, as once, few, many or a class of expanded clone.

TRBV30	.	TRBJ1-2	.	CAWSLRQRNNYGYTF	TGTGCCTGGAGTCTCCGACAGAGAAATAACTATGGCTACACCTTC
TRBV7-8	TRBD2	TRBJ2-1	.	CASSPGLATDEQFF	TGTGCCAGCAGCCCGGGACTAGCGACGGATGAGCAGTTCTTC
TRBV5-1	TRBD2	TRBJ2-7	.	CASSLVVSGGSYEQYF	TGCGCCAGCAGCTTGGTTGTTAGCGGGGGATCCTACGAGCAGTACTTC
TRBV5-1	.	TRBJ2-7	.	CASTFSSTPGGAKYEQYF	TGCGCCAGCACCTTCTCGTCGACCCCGGGCGGGGCGAAATACGAGCAGTACTTC
TRBV5-1	TRBD2	TRBJ2-1	.	CASSLLSSGSVSYNEQFF	TGCGCCAGCAGCTTGTTGTCTAGCGGGAGTGTTTCCTACAATGAGCAGTTCTTC
TRBV5-4	.	TRBJ2-1	.	CASSLDGPTRSSYNEQFF	TGTGCCAGCAGCTTGGATGGTCCCACAAGGAGCTCCTACAATGAGCAGTTCTTC
TRBV11-3	.	TRBJ1-1	once	CASSRTVTEAFF	TGTGCCAGCAGTCGGACAGTTACTGAAGCTTTCTTT
TRBV6-5	TRBD1	TRBJ1-6	.	CASSSRDRGGPLHF	TGTGCCAGCAGTAGCCGGGACAGGGGGGGACCCCTCCACTTT
TRBV5-1	.	TRBJ1-1	.	CASSLEQDTEAFF	TGCGCCAGCAGCTTGGAACAGGACACTGAAGCTTTCTTT
TRBV9	TRBD1	TRBJ2-7	.	CASSLHRGEQYF	TGTGCCAGCAGCCTACACAGGGGCGAGCAGTACTTC
TRBV28	TRBD2	TRBJ2-7	.	CASSLWAGGSPGEQYF	TGTGCCAGCAGTTTATGGGCGGGAGGCTCCCCGGGTGAGCAGTACTTC
TRBV28	.	TRBJ1-3	.	CASTYQEGPGNTIYF	TGTGCCAGCACCTATCAGGAGGGCCCTGGAAACACCATATATTTT
TRBV27	TRBD1	TRBJ2-5	.	CATSGQGETQYF	TGTGCCACCTCGGGACAGGGGGAGACCCAGTACTTC
TRBV5-8	.	TRBJ1-2	.	CASTRRLRRGYGYTF	TGTGCCAGCACCCGACGACTCCGGAGGGGCTATGGCTACACCTTC
TRBV19	.	TRBJ2-6	.	CASRGSGANVLTF	TGTGCCAGTAGGGGCTCCGGGGCCAACGTCCTGACTTTC
TRBV7-9	TRBD2	TRBJ2-7	.	CASSPGTSGTPYEQYF	TGTGCCAGCAGCCCAGGGACTAGCGGGACCCCCTACGAGCAGTACTTC
TRBV11-3	TRBD2	TRBJ2-1	.	CASSSGRTSLPNEQFF	TGTGCCAGCAGCTCGGGGAGGACTAGTCTGCCCAATGAGCAGTTCTTC
TRBV9	TRBD2	TRBJ2-3	.	CASSPRASSGRVGTDTQYF	TGTGCCAGCAGCCCCCGTGCTTCTAGCGGGAGGGTGGGCACAGATACGCAGTATTTT
TRBV25-1	.	TRBJ1-4	.	CASRESGKAEKLFF	TGTGCCAGCAGGGAATCAGGGAAGGCTGAAAAACTGTTTTTT
TRBV6-4	TRBD2	TRBJ2-1	.	CASSDLGSSSGGPRLNEQFF	TGTGCCAGCAGTGACCTAGGATCGAGTAGCGGGGGGCCCCGGCTCAATGAGCAGTTCTTC
TRBV9	TRBD1	TRBJ1-4	.	CASSVNERGGSDEKLFF	TGTGCCAGCAGCGTAAACGAAAGAGGGGGCTCTGATGAAAAACTGTTTTTT
TRBV4-1	.	TRBJ2-7	.	CASSPLAIGGPGLYEQYF	TGCGCCAGCAGCCCACTTGCGATAGGAGGGCCGGGTCTCTACGAGCAGTACTTC